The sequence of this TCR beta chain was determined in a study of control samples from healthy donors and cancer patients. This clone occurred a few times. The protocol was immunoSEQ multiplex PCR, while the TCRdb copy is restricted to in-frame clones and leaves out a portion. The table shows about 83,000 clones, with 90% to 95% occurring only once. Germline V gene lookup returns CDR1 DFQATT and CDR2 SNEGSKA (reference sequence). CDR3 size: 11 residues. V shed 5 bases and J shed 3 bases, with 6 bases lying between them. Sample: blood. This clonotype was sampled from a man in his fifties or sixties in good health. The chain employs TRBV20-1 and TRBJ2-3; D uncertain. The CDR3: CSAGLTDTQYF. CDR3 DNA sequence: TGCAGTGCTGGCCTGACAGATACGCAGTATTTT.